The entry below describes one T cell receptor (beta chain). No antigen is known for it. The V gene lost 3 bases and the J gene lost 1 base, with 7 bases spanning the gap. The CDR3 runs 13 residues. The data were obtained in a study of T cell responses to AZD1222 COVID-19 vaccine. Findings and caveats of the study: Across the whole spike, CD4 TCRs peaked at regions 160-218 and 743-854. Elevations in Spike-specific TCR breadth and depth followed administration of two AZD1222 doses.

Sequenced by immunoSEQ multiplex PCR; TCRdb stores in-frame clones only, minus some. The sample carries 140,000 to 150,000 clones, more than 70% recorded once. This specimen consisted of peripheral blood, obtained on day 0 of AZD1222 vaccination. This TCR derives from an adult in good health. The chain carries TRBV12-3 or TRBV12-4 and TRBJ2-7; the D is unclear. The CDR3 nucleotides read TGTGCCAGCAGTTTCGACCTATCCTACGAGCAGTACTTC. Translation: CASSFDLSYEQYF.